The table lists the clone carrying this T cell receptor beta chain with many counts. As yet, its antigen is unknown. This sample was included in a study of Graves' ophthalmopathy and Graves' hyperthyroidism. Study results and limitations: Blood also harbored most expanded thyroid clonotypes above 0.001 frequency.

The study amplified TCR beta CDR3 regions using RNA transcripts. Second-round multiplex PCR followed a first-round RT-PCR using HTBI primers. In TCRdb, the multiplex PCR reads were re-called with MiXCR into one record per CDR3 protein. The sample includes approximately 210,000 distinct CDR3 sequences, 25% to 30% seen only once; the top ten take around 9.8%. Sample: peripheral blood. The sequence was collected from a man aged 45-65 years with Graves' ophthalmopathy.

CDR3 sequence: CSAETGTSGGSYEQYF. The CDR3 DNA is TGCAGCGCCGAGACCGGGACTAGCGGGGGCTCCTACGAGCAGTACTTC. This chain joins TRBV29-1 and TRBJ2-7; the match to TRBD2 covers 14 bases. Per germline, CDR1 SQVTM and CDR2 ANQGSEA. V lost 7 bases and J lost 0; bases outside the gene matches: 8. CDR3 length: 16 amino acids.